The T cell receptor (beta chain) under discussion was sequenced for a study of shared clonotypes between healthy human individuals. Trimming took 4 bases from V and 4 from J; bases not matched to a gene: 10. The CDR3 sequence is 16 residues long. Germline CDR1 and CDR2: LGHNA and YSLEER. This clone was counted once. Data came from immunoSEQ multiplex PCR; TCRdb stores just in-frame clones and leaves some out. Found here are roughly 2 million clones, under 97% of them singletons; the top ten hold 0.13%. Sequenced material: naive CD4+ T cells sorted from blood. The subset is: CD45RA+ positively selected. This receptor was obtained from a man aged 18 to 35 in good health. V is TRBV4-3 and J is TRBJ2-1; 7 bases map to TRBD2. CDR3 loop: CASSLNERELYNEQFF. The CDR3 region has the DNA TGCGCCAGCAGCCTGAATGAGCGGGAACTTTACAATGAGCAGTTCTTC.